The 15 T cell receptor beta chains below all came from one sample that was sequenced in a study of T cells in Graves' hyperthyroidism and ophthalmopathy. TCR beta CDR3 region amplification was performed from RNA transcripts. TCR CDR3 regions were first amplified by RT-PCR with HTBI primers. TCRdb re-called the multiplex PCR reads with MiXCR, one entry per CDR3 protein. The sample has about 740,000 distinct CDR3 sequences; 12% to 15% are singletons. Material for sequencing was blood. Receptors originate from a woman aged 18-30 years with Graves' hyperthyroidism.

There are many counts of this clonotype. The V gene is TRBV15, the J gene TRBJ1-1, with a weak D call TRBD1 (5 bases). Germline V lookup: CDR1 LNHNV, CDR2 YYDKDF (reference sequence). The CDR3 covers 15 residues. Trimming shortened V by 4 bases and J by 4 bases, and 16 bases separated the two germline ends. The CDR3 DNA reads TGTGCCACCAGCACCCGATTTAGCGGGGCCACTGAAGCTTTCTTT. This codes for CATSTRFSGATEAFF.

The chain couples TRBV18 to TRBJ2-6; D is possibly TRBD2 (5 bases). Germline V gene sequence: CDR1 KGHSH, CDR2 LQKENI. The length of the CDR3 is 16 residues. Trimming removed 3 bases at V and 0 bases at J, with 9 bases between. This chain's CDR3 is CASSPTLASGANVLTF. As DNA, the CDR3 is TGTGCCAGCTCACCGACTCTAGCCTCTGGGGCCAACGTCCTGACTTTC.

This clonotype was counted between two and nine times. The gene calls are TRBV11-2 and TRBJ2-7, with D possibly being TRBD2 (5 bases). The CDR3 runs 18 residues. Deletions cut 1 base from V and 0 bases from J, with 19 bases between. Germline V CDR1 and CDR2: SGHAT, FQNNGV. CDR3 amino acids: CASSLGDPWEQVSYEQYF. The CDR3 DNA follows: TGTGCCAGCAGCTTAGGAGACCCATGGGAGCAAGTCTCCTACGAGCAGTACTTC.

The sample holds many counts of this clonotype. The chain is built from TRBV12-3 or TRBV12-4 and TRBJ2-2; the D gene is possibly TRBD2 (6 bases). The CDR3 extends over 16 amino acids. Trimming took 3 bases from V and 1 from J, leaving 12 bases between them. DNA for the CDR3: TGTGCCAGCAGTTTGCTGGGCGGGAAGAACACCGGGGAGCTGTTTTTT. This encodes CASSLLGGKNTGELFF.

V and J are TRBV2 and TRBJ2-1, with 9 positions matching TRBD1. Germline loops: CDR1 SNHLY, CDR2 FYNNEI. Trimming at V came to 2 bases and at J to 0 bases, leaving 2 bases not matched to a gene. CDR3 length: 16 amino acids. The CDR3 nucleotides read TGTGCCAGCAGTGAACCGGGACAGGGCTCCTACAATGAGCAGTTCTTC. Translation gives CASSEPGQGSYNEQFF.

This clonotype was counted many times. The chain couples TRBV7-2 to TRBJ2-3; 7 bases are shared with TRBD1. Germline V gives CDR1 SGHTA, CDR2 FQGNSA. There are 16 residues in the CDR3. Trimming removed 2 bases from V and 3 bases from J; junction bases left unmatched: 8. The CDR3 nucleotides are TGTGCCAGCAGCTTACTCACAGGGGATCTAACAGATACGCAGTATTTT. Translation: CASSLLTGDLTDTQYF.

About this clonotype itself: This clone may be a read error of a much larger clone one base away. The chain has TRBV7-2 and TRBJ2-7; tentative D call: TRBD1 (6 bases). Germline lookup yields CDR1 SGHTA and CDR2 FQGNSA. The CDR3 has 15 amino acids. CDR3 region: CASGLDRGLDYEQYF. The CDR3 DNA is TGTGCCAGCGGCTTAGATAGGGGGTTAGATTACGAGCAGTACTTC.

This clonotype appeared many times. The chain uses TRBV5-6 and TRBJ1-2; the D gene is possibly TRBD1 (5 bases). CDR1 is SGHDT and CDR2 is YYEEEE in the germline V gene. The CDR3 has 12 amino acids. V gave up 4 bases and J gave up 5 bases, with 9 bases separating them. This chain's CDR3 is CASSARDYGYTF. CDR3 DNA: TGTGCCAGCAGCGCCAGGGATTATGGCTACACCTTC.

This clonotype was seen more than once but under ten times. CDR3 bases: TGCAGCGTTGAAATAGGGAATGAGGGACTCCTTTCCGACTACCTCTCCTACAATGAGCAGTTCTTC. Translation: CSVEIGNEGLLSDYLSYNEQFF. V and J are TRBV29-1 and TRBJ2-1; the D gene is possibly TRBD2 (6 bases). The germline gives CDR1 SQVTM, CDR2 ANQGSEA. CDR3 length equals 22 residues. The V and J ends lost 2 bases and 0 bases respectively, with 32 bases between them.

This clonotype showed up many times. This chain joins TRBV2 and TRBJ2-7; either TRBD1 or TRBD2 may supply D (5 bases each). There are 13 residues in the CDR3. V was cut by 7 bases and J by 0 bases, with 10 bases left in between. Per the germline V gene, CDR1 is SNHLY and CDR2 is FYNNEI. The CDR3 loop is CASTEGPSYEQYF. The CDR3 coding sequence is TGTGCCAGCACCGAGGGGCCCTCCTACGAGCAGTACTTC.

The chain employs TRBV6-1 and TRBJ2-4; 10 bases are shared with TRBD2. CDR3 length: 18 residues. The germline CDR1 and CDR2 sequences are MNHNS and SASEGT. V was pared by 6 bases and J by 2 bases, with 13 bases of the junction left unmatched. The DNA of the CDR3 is TGTGCCAGCAGCCAAGCGCTAGCGGGAGATGATTCCAAAAACATTCAGTACTTC. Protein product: CASSQALAGDDSKNIQYF.

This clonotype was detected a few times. CDR3 in DNA: TGTGCCAGCAGTCCCCAGGGAGTCCGTCGTGAGCAGTACTTC. Its protein is CASSPQGVRREQYF. The chain links TRBV28 to TRBJ2-7; D assignment may be TRBD1 or TRBD2 (5 bases each). CDR3 length: 14 amino acids. The germline CDR1 and CDR2 sequences are MDHEN and SYDVKM. The V end was cut by 5 bases, the J end by 7 bases, with 18 bases between. Complete variable domain (other parts from reference TRBV28 and TRBJ2-7): DVKVTQSSRYLVKRTGEKVFLECVQDMDHENMFWYRQDPGLGLRLIYFSYDVKMKEKGDIPEGYSVSREKKERFSLILESASTNQTSMYLCASSPQGVRREQYFGPGTRLTVT.

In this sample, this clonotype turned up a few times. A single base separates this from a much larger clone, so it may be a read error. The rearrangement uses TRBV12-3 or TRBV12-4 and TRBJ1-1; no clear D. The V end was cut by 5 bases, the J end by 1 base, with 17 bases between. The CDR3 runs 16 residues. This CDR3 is CASSASRRAANTEAFF. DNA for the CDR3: TGTGCCAGCAGTGCCTCCCGACGGGCAGCGAACACTGAAGCTTTCTTT.

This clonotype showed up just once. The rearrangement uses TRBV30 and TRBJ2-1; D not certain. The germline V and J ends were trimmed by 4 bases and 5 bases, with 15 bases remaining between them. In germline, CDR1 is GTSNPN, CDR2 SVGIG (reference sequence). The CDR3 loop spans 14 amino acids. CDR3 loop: CAWTSGPRHNEQFF. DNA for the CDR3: TGTGCCTGGACCTCGGGCCCCAGGCACAATGAGCAGTTCTTC.

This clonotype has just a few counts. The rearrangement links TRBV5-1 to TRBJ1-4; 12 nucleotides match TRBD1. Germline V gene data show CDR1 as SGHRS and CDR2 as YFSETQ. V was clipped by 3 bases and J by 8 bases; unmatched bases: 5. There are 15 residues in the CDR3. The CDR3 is CASSWTGTGGEKLFF. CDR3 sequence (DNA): TGCGCCAGCAGCTGGACCGGGACAGGGGGCGAAAAACTGTTTTTT.